This record concerns one T cell receptor beta chain sequence. Its antigen remains unknown. The entry originates in a study of cytomegalovirus exposure and HLA in healthy donors. General study findings and limits: As immune exposure information, only CMV serostatus was available. There were about 160 TCR beta chains listed as cytomegalovirus-associated.

It was with 60 Vbeta and 13 Jbeta primers that the PCR ran. Here immunoSEQ multiplex PCR was the method, and the copy in TCRdb shows in-frame clones only, minus some. The sample has 150,000 to 200,000 clones, roughly 72% seen once. This CDR3 region has 16 residues. The germline V gene encodes CDR1 MNHEY and CDR2 SMNVEV (reference sequence). V was pared by 6 bases and J by 5 bases, with 15 bases of the junction left unmatched. The clonotype was recovered from a woman between 25 and 40 years old in good health and CMV-seropositive. V gene TRBV27 combines with J gene TRBJ1-2, with 7 bases aligning to TRBD1. The sequenced sample was PBMCs. The CDR3 DNA reads TGTGCCAGCAGGTTCACAGGGGCGCGGGGGGTGTATGGCTACACCTTC. Its translation is CASRFTGARGVYGYTF.